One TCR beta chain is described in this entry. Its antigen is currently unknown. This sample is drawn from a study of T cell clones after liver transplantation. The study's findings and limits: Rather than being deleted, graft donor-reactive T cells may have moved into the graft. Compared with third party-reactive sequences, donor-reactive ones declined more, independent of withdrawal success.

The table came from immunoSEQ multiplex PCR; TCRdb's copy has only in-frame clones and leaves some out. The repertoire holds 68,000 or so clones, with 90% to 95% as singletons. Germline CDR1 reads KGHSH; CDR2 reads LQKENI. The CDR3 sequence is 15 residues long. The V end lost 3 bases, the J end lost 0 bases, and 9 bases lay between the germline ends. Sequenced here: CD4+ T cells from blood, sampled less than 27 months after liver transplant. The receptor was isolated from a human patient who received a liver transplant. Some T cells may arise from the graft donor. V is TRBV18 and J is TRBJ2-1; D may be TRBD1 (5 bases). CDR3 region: CASSPQGDSYNEQFF. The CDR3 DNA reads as TGTGCCAGCTCACCGCAAGGGGACTCCTACAATGAGCAGTTCTTC.